Sequencing of this T cell receptor (beta chain) was carried out in a study of T cells in localized non-small cell lung cancer. Study outcomes and limitations: Researchers found a median around 58 of the top 100 tumor clones in adjacent lung. Adjacent uninvolved lung had the highest clonality, suggesting focused antigen responses. The tumor had only one region sequenced, so heterogeneity remains possible.

Germline V lookup: CDR1 MNHNS, CDR2 SASEGT. V dropped 4 bases and J dropped 0; count of bases not matched to a gene: 8. This CDR3 contains 16 residues. A note on this clone: Its specificity is unknown.

Measured with immunoSEQ multiplex PCR; TCRdb has only the in-frame clones, and not every one. In the table there are around 17,000 clones, roughly 91% of which are singletons. Sequenced here: peripheral blood, sampled before any cancer treatment. The source of this sequence is a male donor aged 60 or over with stage II squamous cell lung carcinoma. The chain combines TRBV6-1 with TRBJ1-1; 7 bases align to TRBD1. Written as DNA, the CDR3 is TGTGCCAGCAGTGCGGACAGGAGAATCGTGAACACTGAAGCTTTCTTT. It encodes CASSADRRIVNTEAFF.